The next 7 T cell receptor beta chains were all read from a single sample in a study of molecular identifiers for immune sequencing clone quantification. TCRdb independently ran MiXCR on the PCR reads; one entry per CDR3 protein. The sample lists over 300,000 distinct CDR3 sequences, roughly 24% occurring once. Sequenced: naive CD8+ T cells from blood, with Jurkat cell RNA spiked in. Subset described: FACS-sorted CD8+CD4-CCR7+CD45RA+ naive T cells. These receptors originate from a human donor in good health. Some libraries in this study had Jurkat cell RNA spiked in.

The table lists this clonotype with many counts. The V call is TRBV4-3, the J call TRBJ2-7, with D unresolved. This CDR3 comprises 15 residues. Germline-derived CDR1 and CDR2 are LGHNA and YSLEER. Trimming left V 0 bases short and J 2 bases short, with 11 bases between. The CDR3 protein is CASSQDRRAPYEQYF. The CDR3 bases are TGCGCCAGCAGCCAAGATCGAAGGGCACCCTACGAGCAGTACTTC.

The chain uses TRBV10-2 and TRBJ2-5; 9 bases align to TRBD2. Trimming removed 5 bases from V and 5 bases from J; junction bases left unmatched: 6. Looked up from germline, CDR1 is WSHSY and CDR2 is SAAADI. The CDR3 extends over 14 amino acids. CDR3 DNA sequence: TGCGCCAGCAGTTATAGCGGGGGCGGGGAGACCCAGTACTTC. This sequence encodes CASSYSGGGETQYF.

This clonotype was seen only a few times. The chain combines TRBV5-6 with TRBJ1-4, with D possibly TRBD1 on 5 matching bases. CDR3 length equals 15 residues. The V and J ends lost 4 bases and 8 bases respectively, with 18 bases between them. The germline gives CDR1 SGHDT, CDR2 YYEEEE. CDR3 nucleotides: TGTGCCAGCAGCCTCTCCTCCAGGGTTCGGGAAAAACTGTTTTTT. It specifies CASSLSSRVREKLFF.

In this sample, this clonotype turned up many times. The gene calls are TRBV7-9 and TRBJ2-4; D is unclear. This CDR3 is built from 14 residues. V was trimmed by 2 bases and J by 7 bases, leaving 12 bases between them. Germline loops: CDR1 SEHNR, CDR2 FQNEAQ (reference sequence). The CDR3 loop is CASSLLHTKNIQYF. Written as DNA, the CDR3 is TGTGCCAGCAGCTTACTACATACAAAGAACATTCAGTACTTC.

This clonotype was picked up many times. The chain combines TRBV5-1 with TRBJ2-7; TRBD1 agrees at 8 bases. The junction had 1 base not matched to a gene; V was cut back by 5 bases and J by 6 bases. The CDR3 has 11 residues. CDR1 and CDR2 from the germline V gene are SGHRS and YFSETQ. The CDR3 region is CASRTGVEQYF. The DNA for the CDR3 is TGCGCCAGCAGGACAGGGGTCGAGCAGTACTTC.

This clonotype was counted at least ten times. The chain has TRBV29-1 and TRBJ2-5; D unresolved. This CDR3 comprises 14 residues. Germline V CDR1 and CDR2: SQVTM, ANQGSEA. V lost 0 bases and J 1 base, leaving 9 bases between the germline ends. CDR3 in amino acids: CSVEDWLTQETQYF. CDR3 DNA: TGCAGCGTTGAAGATTGGCTAACCCAAGAGACCCAGTACTTC.

This clonotype showed up many times. V and J are TRBV29-1 and TRBJ2-2; 7 bases map to TRBD2. CDR3 length: 13 residues. J lost 6 bases, V lost 2 bases, and 3 bases had no gene match. The germline CDR1 and CDR2 sequences are SQVTM and ANQGSEA. For the CDR3, the DNA is TGCAGCGTTGAACGGGAGGACGCCGGGGAGCTGTTTTTT. It specifies CSVEREDAGELFF.